This T cell receptor (beta chain) comes out of a study of blood T cell repertoires in COVID-19. About the research overall: PBMCs, B-cell-depleted T cells, or T cells provided the cDNA or gDNA that made up the material.

Some clones are missing from TCRdb's copy, which holds only in-frame ones; the method was immunoSEQ multiplex PCR. The sample records 140,000 to 150,000 clones, about four fifths being singletons. Trimming took off 0 bases at V and 0 bases at J, with 5 bases between the two ends. Germline loops: CDR1 SGHRS, CDR2 YFSETQ. The CDR3 is made up of 14 amino acids. The TCR sequence derives from an older man who had recovered from COVID-19. V gene TRBV5-1 combines with J gene TRBJ2-3; D is uncertain. The sequencing sample was made of peripheral blood. CDR3 sequence: CASSLEQSTDTQYF. Written as DNA, the CDR3 is TGCGCCAGCAGCTTGGAACAGAGCACAGATACGCAGTATTTT.